Included here is one TCR beta chain sequence, with context. What it recognizes is unknown. This sample is part of a study of T-cell memory formation after mild COVID-19. Whole-study context: Largely, the TCR clusters proved donor specific. Study observations and caveats: There was a balanced CD4/CD8 profile in clones contracting day 15 to 85, and later expanders leaned CD4+.

Trimming took off 1 base at V and 0 bases at J, with 6 bases between the two ends. Germline CDR1 is SNHLY and CDR2 is FYNNEI. The CDR3 loop spans 15 amino acids. 5'RACE with constant-segment primers yielded barcoded, UMI-tagged TCR alpha and TCR beta cDNA libraries. MiXCR was run by TCRdb on the 5' RACE reads, yielding one entry per CDR3 protein. The sample contains around 250,000 distinct CDR3 sequences, over 15% of which appear only once. Specimen: PBMCs or a T cell subset sorted from them (not recorded which). The genes are TRBV2 and TRBJ1-4; D is ambiguous. This clonotype was obtained from a man younger than 30 who had mild COVID-19 (a few samples of this study predate the infection). Cell type and time point are not known. CDR3 coding DNA: TGTGCCAGCAGTGAAGAACGAGCAACTAATGAAAAACTGTTTTTT. Translation: CASSEERATNEKLFF.